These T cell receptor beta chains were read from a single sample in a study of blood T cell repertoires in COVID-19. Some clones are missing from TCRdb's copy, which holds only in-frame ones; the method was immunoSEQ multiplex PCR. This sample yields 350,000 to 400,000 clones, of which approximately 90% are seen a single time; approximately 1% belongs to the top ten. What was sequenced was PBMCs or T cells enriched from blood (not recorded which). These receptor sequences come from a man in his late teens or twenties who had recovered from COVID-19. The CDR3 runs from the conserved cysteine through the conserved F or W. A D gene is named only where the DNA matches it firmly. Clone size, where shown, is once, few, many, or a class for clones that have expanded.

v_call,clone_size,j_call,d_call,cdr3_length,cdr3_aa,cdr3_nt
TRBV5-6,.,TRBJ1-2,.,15,CASSLGGAGVGGYTF,TGTGCCAGCAGCCTAGGGGGAGCAGGGGTAGGTGGCTACACCTTC
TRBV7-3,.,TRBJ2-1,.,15,CASSFSAGSYNEQFF,TGTGCCAGCAGCTTCAGCGCGGGCTCCTACAATGAGCAGTTCTTC
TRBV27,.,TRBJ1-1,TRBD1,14,CASIPGGMNTEAFF,TGTGCCAGCATTCCAGGGGGGATGAACACTGAAGCTTTCTTT
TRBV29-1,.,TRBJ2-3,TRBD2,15,CSVGGTSGALVTQYF,TGCAGCGTCGGGGGGACTAGCGGGGCGTTGGTTACGCAGTATTTT
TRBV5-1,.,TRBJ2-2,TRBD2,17,CASSPTSGGLNTGELFF,TGCGCCAGCAGCCCGACTAGCGGGGGGTTGAACACCGGGGAGCTGTTTTTT
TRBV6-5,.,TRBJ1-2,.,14,CASTLGAGSYGYTF,TGTGCCAGCACTCTGGGGGCTGGGAGCTATGGCTACACCTTC
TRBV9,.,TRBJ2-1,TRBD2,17,CASSVAFPSGGYNEQFF,TGTGCCAGCAGCGTAGCTTTCCCGAGCGGGGGTTACAATGAGCAGTTCTTC
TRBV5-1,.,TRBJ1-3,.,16,CASSELQGSAGNTIYF,TGCGCCAGCAGCGAGTTACAGGGTTCAGCTGGAAACACCATATATTTT
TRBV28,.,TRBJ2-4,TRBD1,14,CASSFTTGANIQYF,TGTGCCAGCAGTTTTACGACAGGGGCAAACATTCAGTACTTC
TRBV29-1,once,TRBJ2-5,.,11,CSVGEGETQYF,TGCAGCGTCGGAGAGGGAGAGACCCAGTACTTC
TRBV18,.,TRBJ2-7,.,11,CASSYGYEQYF,TGTGCCAGCTCTTACGGCTACGAGCAGTACTTC
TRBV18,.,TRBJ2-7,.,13,CASSLQGTGEQYF,TGTGCCAGCTCTCTACAGGGTACGGGCGAGCAGTACTTC
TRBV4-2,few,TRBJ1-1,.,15,CASSPTEGVNTEAFF,TGTGCCAGCAGCCCTACAGAGGGGGTGAACACTGAAGCTTTCTTT
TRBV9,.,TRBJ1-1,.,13,CASSVVSGAEAFF,TGTGCCAGCAGCGTAGTTTCAGGGGCTGAAGCTTTCTTT
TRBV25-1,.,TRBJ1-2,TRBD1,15,CASSGRQGSSGGYTF,TGTGCCAGCAGTGGTCGACAGGGGTCCTCGGGTGGCTACACCTTC
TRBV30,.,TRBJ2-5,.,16,CAWSRGLAIRQETQYF,TGTGCCTGGAGTCGCGGACTCGCTATACGGCAAGAGACCCAGTACTTC
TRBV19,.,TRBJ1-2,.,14,CASRTTGFNYGYTF,TGTGCCAGTAGGACTACGGGATTTAACTATGGCTACACCTTC
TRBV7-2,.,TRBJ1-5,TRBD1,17,CASSLKGQGNSNQPQHF,TGTGCCAGCAGCTTAAAGGGACAGGGGAATAGCAATCAGCCCCAGCATTTT
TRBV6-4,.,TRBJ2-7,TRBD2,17,CASSDPRGGRAIYEQYF,TGTGCCAGCAGTGACCCTCGTGGCGGGAGGGCGATCTACGAGCAGTACTTC
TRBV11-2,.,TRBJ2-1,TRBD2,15,CASSQSGGALNEQFF,TGTGCCAGCAGCCAAAGCGGGGGGGCACTCAATGAGCAGTTCTTC
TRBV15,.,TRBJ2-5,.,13,CATSPQAQETQYF,TGTGCCACCTCCCCCCAGGCTCAAGAGACCCAGTACTTC
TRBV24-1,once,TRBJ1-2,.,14,CATSRPGSRYGYTF,TGTGCCACCAGTCGACCCGGGAGCAGATATGGCTACACCTTC
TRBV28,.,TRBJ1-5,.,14,CASSTPGRGQPQHF,TGTGCCAGCAGTACCCCAGGAAGGGGTCAGCCCCAGCATTTT
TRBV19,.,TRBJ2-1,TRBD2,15,CASSTTSGSYNEQFF,TGTGCCAGTAGTACCACTAGCGGCTCCTACAATGAGCAGTTCTTC
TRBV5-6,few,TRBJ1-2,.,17,CASRRDSVWVSNYGYTF,TGTGCCAGCAGACGAGACTCGGTCTGGGTTAGTAATTATGGCTACACCTTC
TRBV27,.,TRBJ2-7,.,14,CASSLSGVSHEQYF,TGTGCCAGCAGTTTATCGGGCGTAAGCCACGAGCAGTACTTC
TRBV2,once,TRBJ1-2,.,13,CASRGSPLDGYTF,TGTGCCAGCAGGGGCTCCCCCCTGGATGGCTACACCTTC
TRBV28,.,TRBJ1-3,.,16,CASSSGGLKTGNTIYF,TGTGCCAGCAGTTCCGGGGGACTGAAAACTGGAAACACCATATATTTT
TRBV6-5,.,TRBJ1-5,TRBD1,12,CASSYPGGPQHF,TGTGCCAGCAGTTACCCAGGGGGGCCCCAGCATTTT
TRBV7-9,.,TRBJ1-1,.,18,CASSSGKSGGRGNTEAFF,TGTGCCAGCAGCTCGGGAAAATCCGGGGGGAGAGGGAACACTGAAGCTTTCTTT
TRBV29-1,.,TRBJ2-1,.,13,CSVEHRGLNEQFF,TGCAGCGTTGAGCACCGGGGTCTTAATGAGCAGTTCTTC
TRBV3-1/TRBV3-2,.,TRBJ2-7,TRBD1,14,CASSRGTGTGEQYF,TGTGCCAGCAGTCGCGGGACAGGGACAGGCGAGCAGTACTTC
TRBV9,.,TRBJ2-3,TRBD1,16,CASSPRQGRSTDTQYF,TGTGCCAGCAGCCCAAGACAGGGGCGAAGCACAGATACGCAGTATTTT
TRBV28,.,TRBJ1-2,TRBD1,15,CASSLSGGGRDGYTF,TGTGCCAGCAGTTTATCCGGAGGGGGCAGGGACGGCTACACCTTC
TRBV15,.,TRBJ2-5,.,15,CATSRDRIAQETQYF,TGTGCCACCAGCAGAGATAGAATTGCCCAAGAGACCCAGTACTTC
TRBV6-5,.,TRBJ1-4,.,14,CASSYITGGEKLFF,TGTGCCAGCAGTTACATCACGGGCGGGGAGAAACTGTTTTTT
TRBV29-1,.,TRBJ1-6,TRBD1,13,CSVGQGDNSPLHF,TGCAGCGTTGGACAGGGCGACAATTCACCCCTCCACTTT